This paragraph covers one TCR beta chain sequence. What it binds is unknown. The CDR3 covers 14 residues. Germline V gene lookup returns CDR1 MDHEN and CDR2 SYDVKM. Trimming at V came to 6 bases and at J to 3 bases, leaving 5 bases not matched to a gene. These data are taken from a study of T cell responses to AZD1222 COVID-19 vaccine. Study findings and constraints: Most donors were white British, females outnumbered males, and clonal diversity was possibly underestimated. Breadth and depth of Spike-specific TCRs rose after two AZD1222 doses. Sampling captured repertoires only after the peak T cell response.

Profiled with immunoSEQ multiplex PCR; TCRdb holds only in-frame clones, not every one. The data contain about 150,000 clones, under 95% of them singletons. The origin of this receptor is an adult in good health. The chain combines TRBV28 with TRBJ2-5; the match to TRBD1 covers 9 bases. Material: peripheral blood, obtained on day 0 of AZD1222 vaccination. The CDR3 nucleotides read TGTGCCAGCAGGAGGGACAGGGTGGAAGAGACCCAGTACTTC. Translating it yields CASRRDRVEETQYF.